Shown below are 8 T cell receptor beta chains from a single sample sequenced in a study of T-cell memory formation after mild COVID-19. TCRdb independently ran MiXCR on the 5' RACE reads; one entry per CDR3 protein. The repertoire holds fewer than 700,000 distinct CDR3 sequences, with 20% to 25% as singletons. Sequenced input: PBMCs or a T cell subset sorted from them (not recorded which). The receptors derive from an adult woman who had mild COVID-19 (a few samples of this study predate the infection). Cell type and time point are not known.

The V call is TRBV6-5, the J call TRBJ2-2; a weak D match, TRBD2 (5 bases). There are 12 residues in the CDR3. Germline V gene data show CDR1 as MNHEY and CDR2 as SVGAGI. Trimming stripped 5 bases from V and 9 bases from J, with 10 bases between. The CDR3 loop is CASSPTRWELFF. CDR3 sequence (DNA): TGTGCCAGCAGTCCTACTAGGTGGGAGCTGTTTTTT.

This chain uses TRBV5-1 with TRBJ1-2, with D possibly matching TRBD1 (6 bases). Trimming took 2 bases from V and 8 from J, leaving 13 bases between them. CDR3 size: 13 residues. Looked up from germline, CDR1 is SGHRS and CDR2 is YFSETQ. CDR3 nucleotides: TGCGCCAGCAGCTTTGGGGACAAGGAAGGCTACACCTTC. Amino acid sequence: CASSFGDKEGYTF. Based on the CDR3 plus reference TRBV5-1 and TRBJ1-2, the full variable domain is KAGVTQTPRYLIKTRGQQVTLSCSPISGHRSVSWYQQTPGQGLQFLFEYFSETQRNKGNFPGRFSGRQFSNSRSEMNVSTLELGDSALYLCASSFGDKEGYTFGSGTRLTVV.

In this sample, this clonotype turned up a few times. The chain carries TRBV5-1 and TRBJ2-1; D may be TRBD1 or TRBD2 (5 bases each). Per germline, CDR1 SGHRS and CDR2 YFSETQ. The CDR3 is made up of 15 amino acids. V lost 2 bases to trimming and J lost 8 bases, with 17 bases between them. Here the CDR3 DNA reads TGCGCCAGCAGCTTCCGGGACCCAAGACGGGATGAGCAGTTCTTC. Amino acids: CASSFRDPRRDEQFF.

This rearrangement joins TRBV10-3 to TRBJ1-6; D might be TRBD1 (6 bases). The CDR3 is 14 amino acids. V dropped 0 bases and J dropped 13 bases, with 13 bases sitting between them. Germline CDR1 and CDR2: ENHRY and SYGVKD. The CDR3 reads CAISESPGDLPLHF. CDR3 coding DNA: TGTGCCATCAGTGAGTCGCCAGGGGATCTTCCCCTCCACTTT.

This clonotype turned up a few times. The CDR3 loop reads CASSNRDRVSHEQYF. The CDR3 DNA sequence: TGTGCCAGCAGCAACCGGGACAGGGTTTCCCACGAGCAGTACTTC. V gene TRBV7-8 combines with J gene TRBJ2-7; 9 nucleotides agree with TRBD1. The ends lost 5 bases at V and 5 bases at J; junction bases unmatched: 10. This CDR3 spans 15 amino acids. Germline CDR1 is SGHVS and CDR2 is FQNEAQ.

The genes are TRBV5-8 and TRBJ2-6; D possibly corresponds to TRBD2 (5 bases). The V gene's germline CDR1 is SGHTS and CDR2 YDEGEE. Deletions cut 2 bases from V and 0 bases from J, with 12 bases between. The CDR3 is made up of 17 amino acids. CDR3 residues: CASSFNGLTSGANVLTF. CDR3 bases: TGTGCCAGCAGCTTTAACGGACTCACCTCTGGGGCCAACGTCCTGACTTTC.

This clonotype has a handful of counts. CDR3 sequence reads: CAWTPKTPGHSPLHF. The CDR3 DNA sequence: TGTGCCTGGACGCCGAAGACACCCGGGCATTCACCCCTCCACTTT. The chain is built from TRBV30 and TRBJ1-6; D unresolved. The germline CDR1 and CDR2 sequences are GTSNPN and SVGIG (reference sequence). The CDR3 sequence is 15 residues long. Trimming removed 4 bases from V and 8 bases from J, with 18 bases in between.

This chain links TRBV29-1 with TRBJ2-1, with no clear D. Germline assignment: CDR1 SQVTM and CDR2 ANQGSEA. CDR3 size: 10 residues. V was pared by 5 bases and J by 9 bases, with 8 bases between. CDR3 loop: CSVPDGEQFF. Written as DNA, the CDR3 is TGCAGCGTTCCCGATGGTGAGCAGTTCTTC.